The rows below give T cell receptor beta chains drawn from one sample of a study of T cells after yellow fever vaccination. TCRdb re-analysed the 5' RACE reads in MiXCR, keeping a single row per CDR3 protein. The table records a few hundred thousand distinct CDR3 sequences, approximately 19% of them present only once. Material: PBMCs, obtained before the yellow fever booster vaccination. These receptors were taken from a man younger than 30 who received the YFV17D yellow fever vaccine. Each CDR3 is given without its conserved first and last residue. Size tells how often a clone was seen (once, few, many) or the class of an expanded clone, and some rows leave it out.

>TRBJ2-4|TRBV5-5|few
ASSPWDSNIQY
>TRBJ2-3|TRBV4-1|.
ASSQGTSRTDTQY
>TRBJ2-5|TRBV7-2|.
ASSSLVPLARRGETQY
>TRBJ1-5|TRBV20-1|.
SAYAARGNNQPQH
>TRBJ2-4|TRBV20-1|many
SARPGGGAAKNIQY
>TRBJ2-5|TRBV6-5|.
ASSYEKGTGGYGETQY
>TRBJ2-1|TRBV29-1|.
SVQPSGNEQF
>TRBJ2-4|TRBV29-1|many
SVIQRGRAGDIQY
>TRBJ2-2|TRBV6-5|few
ASSTRDRNTGELF
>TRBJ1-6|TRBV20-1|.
SAPLNSARVPLH
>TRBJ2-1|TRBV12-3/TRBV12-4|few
ASRETGTSTTDEQF
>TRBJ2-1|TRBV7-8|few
ASSRPRDRGRNEQF
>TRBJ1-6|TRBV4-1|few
ASSQDRGLWSPLN
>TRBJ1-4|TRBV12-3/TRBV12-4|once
ASSFPGQATNEKLF
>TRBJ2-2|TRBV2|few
ASSERGGGANTGELF
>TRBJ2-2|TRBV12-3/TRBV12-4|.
ASSFYGATGELF
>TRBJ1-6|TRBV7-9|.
ASSSEGPYSPLH
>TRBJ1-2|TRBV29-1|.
SVNRDPGYT
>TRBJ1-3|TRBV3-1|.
ASSPSGRGPGNTIY
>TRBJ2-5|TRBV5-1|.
ASSSGLAGAETQY
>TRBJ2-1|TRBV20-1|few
SARDLGGGASYNEQF
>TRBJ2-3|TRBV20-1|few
SARPFWGERDTQY
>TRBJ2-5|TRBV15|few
ATSRRLAGGRRETQY
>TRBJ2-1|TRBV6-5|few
ASSYGERLYNEQF
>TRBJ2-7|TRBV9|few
ASSVRGSSYEQY
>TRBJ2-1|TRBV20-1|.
STEPVNEQF
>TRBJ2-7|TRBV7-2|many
ASSSGTGFYEQY
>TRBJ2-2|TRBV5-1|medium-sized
ASSSNGANANTGELF
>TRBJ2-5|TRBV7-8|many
ASSRDRRGETQY
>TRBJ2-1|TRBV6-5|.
ASSKVVRGEQF
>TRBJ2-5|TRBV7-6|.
ASSPHLAGETQY
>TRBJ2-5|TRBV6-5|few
ASSYSGTAGETQY
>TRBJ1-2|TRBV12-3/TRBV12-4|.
ASNPFRSNYGYT
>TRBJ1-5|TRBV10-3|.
AISESRAGDMSQPQH
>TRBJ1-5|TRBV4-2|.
ASSQETGFGQPQH
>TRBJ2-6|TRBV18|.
ASSHSSGLAGSGANVLT
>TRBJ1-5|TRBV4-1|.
ASSQGPGFGQPQH
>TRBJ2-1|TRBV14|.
ASSQMGRGVYNEQF
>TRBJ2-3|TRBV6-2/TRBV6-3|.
ASTPSRRGGSTDTQY
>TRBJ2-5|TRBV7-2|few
ASSRSTGQETQY
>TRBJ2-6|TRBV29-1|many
SARTTGANVLT
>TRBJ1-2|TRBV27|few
ASSFLTGNYGYT
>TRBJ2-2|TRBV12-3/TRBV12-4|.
ASSRGLATGELF
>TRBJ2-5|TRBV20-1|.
SASGVKGAQETQY